This TCR beta chain was obtained from a study of spatial heterogeneity in lung cancer. At the level of the study: Consistently, beta-chain sequences turned up in larger numbers than alpha-chain sequences did.

This clonotype was detected many times. The germline CDR1 and CDR2 sequences are MDHEN and SYDVKM. There are 14 residues in the CDR3. V lost 5 bases to trimming and J lost 8 bases; unmatched junction nucleotides: 6. Each TCR cDNA molecule bore a unique molecular identifier. From the 5' RACE reads, TCRdb called clonotypes with MiXCR, one entry per CDR3 protein. This sample has tens of thousands of distinct CDR3 sequences, with approximately 12% found just once. Time point: sample taken at primary tumor resection. The donor population consisted of over 55 patients with untreated, early-stage non-small cell lung cancer.

The genes are TRBV28 and TRBJ1-4, with TRBD1 matching over 9 bases. The sequencing used PBMCs, collected at surgery. The sequence was obtained from a male donor with early-stage non-small cell lung cancer. The CDR3 nucleotides read TGTGCCAGCAGTCTCCGTGACAGGGGGGAAAAACTGTTTTTT. Translation gives CASSLRDRGEKLFF.